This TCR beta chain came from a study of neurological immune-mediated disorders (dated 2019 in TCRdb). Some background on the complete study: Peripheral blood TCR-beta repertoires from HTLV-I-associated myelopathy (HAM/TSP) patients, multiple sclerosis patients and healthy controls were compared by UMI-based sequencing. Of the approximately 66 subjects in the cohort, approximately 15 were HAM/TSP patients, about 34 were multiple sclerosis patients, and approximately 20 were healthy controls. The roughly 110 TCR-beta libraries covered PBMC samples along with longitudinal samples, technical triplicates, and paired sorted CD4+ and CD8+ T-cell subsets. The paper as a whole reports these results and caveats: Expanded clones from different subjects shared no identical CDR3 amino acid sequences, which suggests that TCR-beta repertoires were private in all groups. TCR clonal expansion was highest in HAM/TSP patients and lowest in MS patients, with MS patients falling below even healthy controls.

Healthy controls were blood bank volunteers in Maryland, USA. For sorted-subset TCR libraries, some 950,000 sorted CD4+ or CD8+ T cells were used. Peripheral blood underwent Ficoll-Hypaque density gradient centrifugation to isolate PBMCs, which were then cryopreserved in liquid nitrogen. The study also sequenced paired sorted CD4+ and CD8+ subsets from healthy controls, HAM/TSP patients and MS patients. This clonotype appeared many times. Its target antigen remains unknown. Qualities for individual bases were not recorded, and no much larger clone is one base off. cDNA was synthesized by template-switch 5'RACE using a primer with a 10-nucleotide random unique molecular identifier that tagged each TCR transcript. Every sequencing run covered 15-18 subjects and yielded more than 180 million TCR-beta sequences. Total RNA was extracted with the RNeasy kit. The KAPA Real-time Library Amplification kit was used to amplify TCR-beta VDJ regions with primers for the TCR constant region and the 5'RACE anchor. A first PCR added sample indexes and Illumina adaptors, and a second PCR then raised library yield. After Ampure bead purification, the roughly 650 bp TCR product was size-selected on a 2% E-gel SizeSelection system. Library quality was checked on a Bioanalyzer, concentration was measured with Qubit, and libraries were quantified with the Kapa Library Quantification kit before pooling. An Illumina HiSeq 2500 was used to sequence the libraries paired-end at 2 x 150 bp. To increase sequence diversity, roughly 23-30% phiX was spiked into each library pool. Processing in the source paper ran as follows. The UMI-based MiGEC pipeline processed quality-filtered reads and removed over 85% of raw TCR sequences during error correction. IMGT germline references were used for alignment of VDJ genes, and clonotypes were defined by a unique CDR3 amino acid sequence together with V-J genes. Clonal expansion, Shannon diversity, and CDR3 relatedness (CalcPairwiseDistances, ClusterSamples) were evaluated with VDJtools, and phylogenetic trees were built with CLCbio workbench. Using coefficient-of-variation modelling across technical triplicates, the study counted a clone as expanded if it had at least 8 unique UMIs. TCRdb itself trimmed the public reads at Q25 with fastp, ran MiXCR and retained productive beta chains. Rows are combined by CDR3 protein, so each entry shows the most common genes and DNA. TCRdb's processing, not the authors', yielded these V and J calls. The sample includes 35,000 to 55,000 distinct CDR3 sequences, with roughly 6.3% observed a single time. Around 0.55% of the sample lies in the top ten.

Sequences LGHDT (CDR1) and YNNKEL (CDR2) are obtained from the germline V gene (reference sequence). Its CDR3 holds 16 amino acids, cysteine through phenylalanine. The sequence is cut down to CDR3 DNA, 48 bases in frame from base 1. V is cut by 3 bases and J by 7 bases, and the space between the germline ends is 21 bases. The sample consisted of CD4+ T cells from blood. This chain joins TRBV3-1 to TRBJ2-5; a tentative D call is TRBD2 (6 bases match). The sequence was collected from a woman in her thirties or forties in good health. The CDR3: CASSQVAGRTKGTQYF. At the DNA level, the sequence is TGTGCCAGCAGCCAGGTTGCGGGAAGGACGAAGGGGACCCAGTACTTC.